One sample yielded the 24 T cell receptor beta chains listed below, sequenced in a study of shared clonotypes between healthy human individuals. This table comes from immunoSEQ multiplex PCR, and its TCRdb copy is limited to in-frame clones, with some not included. The profile shows millions of clones, approximately 94% of them singletons. The source material was naive CD4+ T cells sorted from blood. Specified subset: CD45RA+ positively selected. These receptor sequences come from a man aged 18 to 29 in good health.

The chain links TRBV18 to TRBJ2-3; D uncertain. V lost 3 bases to trimming and J lost 5 bases, with 6 bases between them. CDR1 is KGHSH, CDR2 LQKENI, per germline. The CDR3 contains 12 residues. The CDR3 DNA reads TGTGCCAGCTCACCCGCCCTAGATACGCAGTATTTT. This sequence encodes CASSPALDTQYF.

This chain connects TRBV5-1 to TRBJ1-1; tentative D call: TRBD1 (6 bases). This CDR3 has 14 amino acids. V lost 3 bases and J lost 8, with 17 bases in between. The germline V gene has CDR1 SGHRS and CDR2 YFSETQ. The CDR3 DNA follows: TGCGCCAGCAGCTCAGGACTACAGGGCCTAGAAGCTTTCTTT. Translated: CASSSGLQGLEAFF.

The chain joins TRBV27 to TRBJ2-2; D perhaps matches TRBD2 (6 bases). In germline, CDR1 is MNHEY, CDR2 SMNVEV (reference sequence). The CDR3 runs 14 residues. V was trimmed by 4 bases and J by 4 bases, leaving 10 bases between them. The CDR3 protein is CASSWEVRTGELFF. The CDR3 DNA reads as TGTGCCAGCAGTTGGGAGGTCCGCACCGGGGAGCTGTTTTTT.

Comment on this clone: The same CDR3 also results from other DNA sequences found in this sample. The chain recombines TRBV6-5 with TRBJ1-1, with TRBD1 matching 7 bases. The CDR3 is 14 amino acids. J was trimmed by 2 bases and V by 6 bases; bases with no gene match: 6. Germline CDR1 reads MNHEY; CDR2 reads SVGAGI. This CDR3 reads CASRTGTANTEAFF. The CDR3 nucleotides are TGTGCCAGCAGAACTGGGACAGCTAACACTGAAGCTTTCTTT.

The CDR3 here is CASSSRPTNEKLFF. CDR3 bases: TGTGCCAGCAGTTCTCGACCAACTAATGAAAAACTGTTTTTT. J is TRBJ1-4 and V is TRBV6-5; no definite D call. The CDR3 totals 14 residues. Germline V lookup: CDR1 MNHEY, CDR2 SVGAGI. V was shortened by 4 bases and J by 0 bases, with 6 bases between the two germline ends.

This clone was seen only once. The genes are TRBV27 and TRBJ1-4; D not resolved. V lost 4 bases to trimming and J lost 15 bases, with 27 bases between them. The CDR3 covers 16 residues. Germline CDR1 reads MNHEY; CDR2 reads SMNVEV (reference sequence). The CDR3 coding sequence is TGTGCCAGCAGTTCCCCCCCCGACGTTTTTCGAGTAAGTTTGTTTTTT. The encoded protein is CASSSPPDVFRVSLFF. Full variable domain (rest looked up from reference TRBV27 and TRBJ1-4): EAQVTQNPRYLITVTGKKLTVTCSQNMNHEYMSWYRQDPGLGLRQIYYSMNVEVTDKGDVPEGYKVSRKEKRNFPLILESPSPNQTSLYFCASSSPPDVFRVSLFFGSGTQLSVL.

This chain joins TRBV18 and TRBJ1-6; TRBD1 might be the D (5 bases). Trimming removed 1 base from V and 8 bases from J, with 12 bases in between. Germline CDR1 and CDR2: KGHSH and LQKENI. This CDR3 spans 15 amino acids. This chain's CDR3 is CASSPREGKDSPLHF. CDR3 DNA: TGTGCCAGCTCACCACGGGAGGGGAAGGATTCACCCCTCCACTTT.

About this clone: Other nucleotide sequences in the sample specify the same CDR3. The rearrangement uses TRBV18 and TRBJ2-7; TRBD1 is a possible D gene (5 bases). Germline V CDR1 and CDR2: KGHSH, LQKENI. Trimming took off 4 bases at V and 5 bases at J, with 9 bases between the two ends. The CDR3 contains 12 residues. CDR3 residues: CASSQTGDEQYF. CDR3 DNA: TGTGCCAGCTCACAAACAGGAGACGAGCAGTACTTC.

The rearrangement joins TRBV7-9 to TRBJ1-1, with D possibly TRBD1 on 5 matching bases. This CDR3 is built from 15 residues. Trimming stripped 4 bases from V and 5 bases from J, with 17 bases between. Per germline, CDR1 SEHNR and CDR2 FQNEAQ (reference sequence). CDR3 coding DNA: TGTGCCAGCAGCTCGAGCCCAGGGTTCCGAACTGAAGCTTTCTTT. Protein: CASSSSPGFRTEAFF.

The J gene is TRBJ2-7, the V gene TRBV6-1; 7 nucleotides match TRBD1. J was trimmed by 5 bases and V by 10 bases; bases with no gene match: 8. This CDR3 comprises 12 residues. Per germline, CDR1 MNHNS and CDR2 SASEGT. Here the CDR3 DNA reads TGTGCCAACAGAGACAGGGACAACGAGCAGTACTTC. This gives the protein CANRDRDNEQYF.

In its sample, this clone was seen once. The same CDR3 also results from other DNA sequences found in this sample. This chain connects TRBV28 to TRBJ2-5, with 11 bases that match TRBD2. Unmatched junction bases numbered 1, after V lost 6 bases and J lost 4 bases. This CDR3 spans 13 amino acids. Germline V lookup: CDR1 MDHEN, CDR2 SYDVKM. CDR3 DNA: TGTGCCAGCAGCCTAGCGGGAGGAGAGACCCAGTACTTC. Protein sequence: CASSLAGGETQYF. Filled out from reference TRBV28 and TRBJ2-5, the complete variable domain reads DVKVTQSSRYLVKRTGEKVFLECVQDMDHENMFWYRQDPGLGLRLIYFSYDVKMKEKGDIPEGYSVSREKKERFSLILESASTNQTSMYLCASSLAGGETQYFGPGTRLLVL.

J is TRBJ2-1 and V is TRBV10-3; 7 bases map to TRBD2. Trimming took 7 bases from V and 4 from J; bases not matched to a gene: 7. Germline CDR1 and CDR2: ENHRY and SYGVKD. The CDR3 is 14 amino acids. The CDR3 DNA follows: TGTGCCATCACCAGGAGCGGGGCTTACAATGAGCAGTTCTTC. The encoded protein is CAITRSGAYNEQFF.

The rearrangement joins TRBV28 to TRBJ2-7; D is possibly TRBD1 (5 bases). CDR1 and CDR2 (germline): MDHEN, SYDVKM. This CDR3 has 14 amino acids. The V end was cut by 10 bases, the J end by 5 bases, with 21 bases between. The CDR3 bases are TGTGCCACTTCTAGGGGCATCCCGTCCAACGAGCAGTACTTC. Translating gives CATSRGIPSNEQYF.

The chain has TRBV19 and TRBJ1-5; maybe TRBD1 (5 bases). Germline V CDR1 and CDR2: LNHDA, SQIVND (reference sequence). Deletions cut 5 bases from V and 9 bases from J, with 14 bases between. The CDR3 totals 13 residues. The CDR3 bases are TGTGCCAGTAGTGTTCAACAGGTCTCGCCCCAGCATTTT. Amino acids: CASSVQQVSPQHF.

This rearrangement joins TRBV19 to TRBJ1-5; D is possibly TRBD1 (6 bases). The CDR3 is 14 amino acids. Germline V lookup: CDR1 LNHDA, CDR2 SQIVND (reference sequence). The V and J ends lost 5 bases and 6 bases respectively, with 14 bases between them. CDR3 DNA sequence: TGTGCCAGTAGTTTGGGGGCAGGAGCTCAGCCCCAGCATTTT. Residues: CASSLGAGAQPQHF.

V is TRBV18 and J is TRBJ2-3, with unresolved D. CDR1 is KGHSH and CDR2 is LQKENI in the germline V gene. The CDR3 runs 19 residues. V lost 1 base and J 0 bases, leaving 20 bases between the germline ends. The CDR3 sequence is CASSPLPDTKHYSTDTQYF. As DNA, the CDR3 is TGTGCCAGCTCACCACTCCCTGACACTAAGCACTATAGCACAGATACGCAGTATTTT.

The V call is TRBV27, the J call TRBJ1-2, with D possibly TRBD1 on 5 matching bases. Trimming took 4 bases from V and 0 from J, leaving 18 bases between them. CDR1 and CDR2 from the germline V gene are MNHEY and SMNVEV (reference sequence). This CDR3 spans 17 amino acids. The CDR3 reads CASSSPGHKPTNYGYTF. CDR3 DNA sequence: TGTGCCAGCAGTTCTCCTGGACACAAACCTACTAACTATGGCTACACCTTC.

The sample holds a few counts of this clone. The V gene is TRBV4-1, the J gene TRBJ1-5; 12 bases are a match to TRBD1. The CDR3 extends over 18 amino acids. Germline CDR1 reads MGHRA; CDR2 reads YSYEKL. With V trimmed by 1 base and J by 4 bases, 8 bases remained unmatched. CDR3 bases: TGCGCCAGCAGCCAAGCCCCGGGACAGGGGGCAGGAAATCAGCCCCAGCATTTT. As protein: CASSQAPGQGAGNQPQHF.

The chain is built from TRBV19 and TRBJ2-4; the D is unclear. The CDR3 sequence is 17 residues long. Trimming cost V 7 bases and J 0 bases, with 19 bases left between them. The V gene's germline CDR1 is LNHDA and CDR2 SQIVND (reference sequence). The CDR3 loop is CASTQDTSALAKNIQYF. CDR3 bases: TGTGCCAGTACCCAAGACACGAGCGCTCTAGCCAAAAACATTCAGTACTTC.

The chain combines TRBV5-1 with TRBJ2-7, with D tentatively TRBD1 or TRBD2 (5 bases each). The CDR3 covers 14 residues. Looked up from germline, CDR1 is SGHRS and CDR2 is YFSETQ. Trimming stripped 2 bases from V and 2 bases from J, with 11 bases between. Written as DNA, the CDR3 is TGCGCCAGCAGCTTAAATCGGGACGCCTACGAGCAGTACTTC. It is translated as CASSLNRDAYEQYF.

The rearrangement links TRBV5-1 to TRBJ2-1, with 12 bases lining up with TRBD2. In germline, CDR1 is SGHRS, CDR2 YFSETQ. Trimming at V came to 4 bases and at J to 5 bases, leaving 4 bases not matched to a gene. The CDR3 is made up of 15 amino acids. CDR3 DNA sequence: TGCGCCAGCAGCCCCACTAGCGGGGGGCACAATGAGCAGTTCTTC. Translated, it gives CASSPTSGGHNEQFF.

The rearrangement uses TRBV27 and TRBJ2-7; D unresolved. Germline CDR1 is MNHEY and CDR2 is SMNVEV (reference sequence). The CDR3 is 15 residues long. Trimming pared 5 bases from V and 0 bases from J, leaving 14 bases between. Here the CDR3 reads CASSPDRVSSYEQYF. As DNA, the CDR3 is TGTGCCAGCAGTCCAGACCGGGTAAGCTCCTACGAGCAGTACTTC.

The rearrangement links TRBV15 to TRBJ2-7; 11 bases agree with TRBD1. The CDR3 consists of 13 residues. The V gene end was trimmed by 8 bases and the J gene end by 5 bases; junction bases not matched to a gene: 5. Germline V gives CDR1 LNHNV, CDR2 YYDKDF (reference sequence). CDR3 sequence (DNA): TGTGCCACCGATCCGGGACAGGGGGACGAGCAGTACTTC. Its translation is CATDPGQGDEQYF.

This sequence joins TRBV5-1 and TRBJ2-2, with 11 bases identical to TRBD1. V lost 4 bases and J lost 5; bases outside the gene matches: 7. The germline CDR1 and CDR2 sequences are SGHRS and YFSETQ. This CDR3 contains 16 residues. The CDR3 is CASSPRTGGFTGELFF. CDR3 coding DNA: TGCGCCAGCAGCCCCCGGACAGGGGGCTTTACCGGGGAGCTGTTTTTT.